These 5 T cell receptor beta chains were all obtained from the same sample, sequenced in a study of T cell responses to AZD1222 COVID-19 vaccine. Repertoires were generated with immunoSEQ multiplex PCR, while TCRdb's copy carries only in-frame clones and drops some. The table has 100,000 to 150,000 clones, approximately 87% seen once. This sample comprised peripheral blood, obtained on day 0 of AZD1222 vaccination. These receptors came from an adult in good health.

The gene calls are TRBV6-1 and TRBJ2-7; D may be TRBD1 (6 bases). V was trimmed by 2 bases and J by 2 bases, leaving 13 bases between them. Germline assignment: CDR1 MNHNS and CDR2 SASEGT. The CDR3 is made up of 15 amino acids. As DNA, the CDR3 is TGTGCCAGCAGTGAACGGTTGGGGACAACCTACGAGCAGTACTTC. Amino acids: CASSERLGTTYEQYF.

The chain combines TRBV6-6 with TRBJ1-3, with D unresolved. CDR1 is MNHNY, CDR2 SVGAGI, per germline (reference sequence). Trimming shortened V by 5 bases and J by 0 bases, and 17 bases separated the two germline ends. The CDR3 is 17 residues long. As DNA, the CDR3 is TGTGCCAGCAGTCAGGTGAAACACTCTCCCTCTGGAAACACCATATATTTT. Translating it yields CASSQVKHSPSGNTIYF.

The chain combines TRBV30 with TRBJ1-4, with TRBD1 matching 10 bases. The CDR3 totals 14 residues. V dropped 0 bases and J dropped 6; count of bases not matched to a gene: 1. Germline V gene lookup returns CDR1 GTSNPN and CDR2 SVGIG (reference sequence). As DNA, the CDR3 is TGTGCCTGGAGTGTGGGGACAGGGGATGAAAAACTGTTTTTT. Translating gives CAWSVGTGDEKLFF.

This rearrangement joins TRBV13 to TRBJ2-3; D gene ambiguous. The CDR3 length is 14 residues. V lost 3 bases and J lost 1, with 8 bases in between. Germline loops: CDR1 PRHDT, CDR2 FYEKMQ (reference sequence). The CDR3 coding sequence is TGTGCCAGCAGCTTGTGGTTGGGCACAGATACGCAGTATTTT. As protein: CASSLWLGTDTQYF.

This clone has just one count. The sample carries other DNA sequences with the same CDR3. CDR3 sequence: CASRRDSNQPQHF. The CDR3 DNA follows: TGTGCCAGCAGGCGGGACAGCAATCAGCCCCAGCATTTT. This sequence joins TRBV2 and TRBJ1-5, with a weak D call TRBD1 (5 bases). Between the trimmed V and J ends, which lost 6 bases and 1 base, there was a span of 7 bases. This CDR3 contains 13 residues. Germline V gives CDR1 SNHLY, CDR2 FYNNEI.